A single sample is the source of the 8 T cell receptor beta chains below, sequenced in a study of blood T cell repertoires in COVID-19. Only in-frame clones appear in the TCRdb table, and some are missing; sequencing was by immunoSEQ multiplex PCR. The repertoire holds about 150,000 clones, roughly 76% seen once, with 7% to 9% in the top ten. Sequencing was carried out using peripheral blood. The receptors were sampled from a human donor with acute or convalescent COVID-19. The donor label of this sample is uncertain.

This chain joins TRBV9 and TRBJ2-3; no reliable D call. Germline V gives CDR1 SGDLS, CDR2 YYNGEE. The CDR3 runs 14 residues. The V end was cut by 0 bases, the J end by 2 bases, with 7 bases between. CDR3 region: CASSVGSYTDTQYF. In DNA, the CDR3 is TGTGCCAGCAGCGTAGGGAGCTACACAGATACGCAGTATTTT.

CDR3 sequence: CASSTNSGHMNTEAFF. The CDR3 coding sequence is TGTGCCAGCAGCACGAATTCGGGACACATGAACACTGAAGCTTTCTTT. The gene calls are TRBV3-1 (or the pseudogene TRBV3-2) and TRBJ1-1, with D possibly being TRBD1 (6 bases). Trimming removed 5 bases at V and 0 bases at J, with 16 bases between. The germline V gene encodes CDR1 LGHDT and CDR2 YNNKEL (reference sequence). The length of the CDR3 is 16 residues.

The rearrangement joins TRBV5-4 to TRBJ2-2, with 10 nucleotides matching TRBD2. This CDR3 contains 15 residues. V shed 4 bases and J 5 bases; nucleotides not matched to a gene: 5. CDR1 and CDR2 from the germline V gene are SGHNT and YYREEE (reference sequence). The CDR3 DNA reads TGTGCCAGCAGCGAGACTAGCGGGCGAACCGGGGAGCTGTTTTTT. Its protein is CASSETSGRTGELFF.

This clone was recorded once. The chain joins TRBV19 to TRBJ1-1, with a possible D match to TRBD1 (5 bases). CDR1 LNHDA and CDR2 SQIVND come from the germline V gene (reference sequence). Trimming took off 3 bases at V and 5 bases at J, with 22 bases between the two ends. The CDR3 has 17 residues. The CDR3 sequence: CASSIGQAITGKTEAFF. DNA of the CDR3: TGTGCCAGTAGTATTGGCCAGGCGATCACAGGAAAAACTGAAGCTTTCTTT.

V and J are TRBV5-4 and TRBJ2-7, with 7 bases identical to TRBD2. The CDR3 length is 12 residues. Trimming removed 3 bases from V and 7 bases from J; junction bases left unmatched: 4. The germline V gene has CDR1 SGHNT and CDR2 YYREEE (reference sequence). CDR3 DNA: TGTGCCAGCAGCTCGCCCGGGGGGGAGCAGTACTTC. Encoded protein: CASSSPGGEQYF.

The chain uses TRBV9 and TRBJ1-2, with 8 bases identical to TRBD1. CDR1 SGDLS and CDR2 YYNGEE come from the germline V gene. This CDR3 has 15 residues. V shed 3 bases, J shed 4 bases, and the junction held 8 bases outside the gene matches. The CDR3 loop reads CASSATGGEIYGYTF. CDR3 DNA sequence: TGTGCCAGCAGCGCAACAGGGGGGGAGATCTATGGCTACACCTTC.

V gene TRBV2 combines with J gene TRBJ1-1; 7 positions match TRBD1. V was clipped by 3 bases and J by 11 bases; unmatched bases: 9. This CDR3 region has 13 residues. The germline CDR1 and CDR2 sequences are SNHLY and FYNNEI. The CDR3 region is CASSDRAGGRAFF. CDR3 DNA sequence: TGTGCCAGCAGTGACAGGGCAGGGGGGCGCGCTTTCTTT. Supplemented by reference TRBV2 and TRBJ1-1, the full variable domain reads EPEVTQTPSHQVTQMGQEVILRCVPISNHLYFYWYRQILGQKVEFLVSFYNNEISEKSEIFDDQFSVERPDGSNFTLKIRSTKLEDSAMYFCASSDRAGGRAFFGQGTRLTVV.

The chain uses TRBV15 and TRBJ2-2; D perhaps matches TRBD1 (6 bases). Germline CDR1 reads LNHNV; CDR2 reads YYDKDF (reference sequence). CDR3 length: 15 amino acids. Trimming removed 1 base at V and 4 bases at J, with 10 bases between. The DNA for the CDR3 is TGTGCCACCAGCAGAGTAGGGGGTCGCACCGGGGAGCTGTTTTTT. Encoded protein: CATSRVGGRTGELFF.